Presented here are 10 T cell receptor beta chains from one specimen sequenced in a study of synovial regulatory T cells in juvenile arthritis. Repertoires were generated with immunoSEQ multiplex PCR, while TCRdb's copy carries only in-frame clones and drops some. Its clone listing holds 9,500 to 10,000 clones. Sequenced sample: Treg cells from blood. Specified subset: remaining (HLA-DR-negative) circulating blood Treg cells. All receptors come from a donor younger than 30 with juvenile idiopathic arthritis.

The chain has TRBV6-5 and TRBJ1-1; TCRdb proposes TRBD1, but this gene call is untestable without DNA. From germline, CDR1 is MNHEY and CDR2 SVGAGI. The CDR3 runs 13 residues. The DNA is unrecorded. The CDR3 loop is CASSSTGATEAFF.

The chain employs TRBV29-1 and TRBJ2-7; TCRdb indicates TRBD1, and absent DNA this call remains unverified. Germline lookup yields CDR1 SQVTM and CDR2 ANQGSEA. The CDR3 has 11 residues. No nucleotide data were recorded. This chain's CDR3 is CSVGTGGEQYF.

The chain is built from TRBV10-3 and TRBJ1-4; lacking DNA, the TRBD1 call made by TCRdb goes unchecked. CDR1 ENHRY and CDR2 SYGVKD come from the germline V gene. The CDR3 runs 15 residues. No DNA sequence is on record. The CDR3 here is CAISPNQGAEEKLFF.

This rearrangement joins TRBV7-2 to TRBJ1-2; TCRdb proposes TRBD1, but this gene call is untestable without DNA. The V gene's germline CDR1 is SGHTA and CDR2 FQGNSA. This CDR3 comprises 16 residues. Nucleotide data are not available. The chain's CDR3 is CASSPKNGQGVYGYTF.

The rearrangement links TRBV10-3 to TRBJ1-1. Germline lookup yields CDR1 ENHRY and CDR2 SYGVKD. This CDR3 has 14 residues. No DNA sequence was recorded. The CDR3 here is CAIRVEVGGTEAFF.

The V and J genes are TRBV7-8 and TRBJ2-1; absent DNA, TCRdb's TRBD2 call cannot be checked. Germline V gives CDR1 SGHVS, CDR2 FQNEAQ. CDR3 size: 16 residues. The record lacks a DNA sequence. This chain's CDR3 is CASSLDGGRGTNEQFF.

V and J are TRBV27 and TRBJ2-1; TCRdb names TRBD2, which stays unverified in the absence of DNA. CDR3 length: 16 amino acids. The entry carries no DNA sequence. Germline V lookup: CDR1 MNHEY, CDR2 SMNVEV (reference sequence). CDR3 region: CASSLRGTLRINEQFF.

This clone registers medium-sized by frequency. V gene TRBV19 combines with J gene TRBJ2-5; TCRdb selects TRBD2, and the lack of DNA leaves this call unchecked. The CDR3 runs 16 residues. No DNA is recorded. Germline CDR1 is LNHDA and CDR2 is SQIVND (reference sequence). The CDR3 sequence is CASSIRLAGAQETQYF.

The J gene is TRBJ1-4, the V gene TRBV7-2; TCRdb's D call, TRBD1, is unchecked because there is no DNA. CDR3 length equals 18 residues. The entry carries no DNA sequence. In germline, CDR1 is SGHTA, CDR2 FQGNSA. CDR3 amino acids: CASSRRGGQGLTNEKLFF.

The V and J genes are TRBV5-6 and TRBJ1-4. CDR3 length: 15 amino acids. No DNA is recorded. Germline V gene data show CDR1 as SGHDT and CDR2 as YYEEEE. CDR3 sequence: CASSLDGPGNEKLFF.